This T cell receptor (beta chain) was identified during a study of cytomegalovirus exposure and HLA in healthy donors. Regarding the study as a whole: In an earlier analysis, most TCR beta V segments were productive about 87% or about 30% of the time. Upon later analysis, TCR association rates were observed to vary by HLA locus, being highest for DRB1 and lowest for HLA-C.

V gave up 1 base and J gave up 5 bases, with 11 bases separating them. Germline CDR1 reads SGHAT; CDR2 reads FQNNGV. The CDR3 is 14 amino acids. These donors, healthy bone marrow donors, were studied. As concerns this clone: Its antigen is still unknown.

The PCR ran on 60 Vbeta and 13 Jbeta primers. Sequencing used immunoSEQ multiplex PCR; TCRdb keeps in-frame clones, though not all of them. The data show more than 200,000 clones, 70% to 85% seen once. This TCR was sampled from a girl aged 2 to 10 in good health and CMV-seronegative. The J gene is TRBJ1-2, the V gene TRBV11-2, with D perhaps TRBD1 (6 bases). The specimen sequenced was PBMCs. The CDR3 protein is CASSLGNQGYGYTF. As DNA, the CDR3 is TGTGCCAGCAGCTTAGGAAACCAGGGGTATGGCTACACCTTC.